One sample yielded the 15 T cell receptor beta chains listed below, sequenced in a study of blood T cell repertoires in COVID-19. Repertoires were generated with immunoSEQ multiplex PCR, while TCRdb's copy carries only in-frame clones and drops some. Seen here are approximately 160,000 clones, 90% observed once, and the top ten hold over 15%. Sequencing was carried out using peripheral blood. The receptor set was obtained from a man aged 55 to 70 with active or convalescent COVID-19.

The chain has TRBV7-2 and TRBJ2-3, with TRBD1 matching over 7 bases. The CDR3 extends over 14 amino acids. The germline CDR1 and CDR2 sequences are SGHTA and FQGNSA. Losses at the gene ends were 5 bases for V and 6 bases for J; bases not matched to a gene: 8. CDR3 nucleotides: TGTGCCAGCAGCCTGAACAGGGGTGCGGATACGCAGTATTTT. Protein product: CASSLNRGADTQYF.

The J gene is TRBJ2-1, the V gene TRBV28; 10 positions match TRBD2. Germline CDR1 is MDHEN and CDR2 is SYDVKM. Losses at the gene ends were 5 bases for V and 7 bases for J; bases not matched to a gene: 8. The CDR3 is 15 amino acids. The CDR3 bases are TGTGCCAGCAGTCAACTAGCGGGATTATCGAATGAGCAGTTCTTC. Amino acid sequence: CASSQLAGLSNEQFF. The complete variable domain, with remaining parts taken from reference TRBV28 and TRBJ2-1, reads DVKVTQSSRYLVKRTGEKVFLECVQDMDHENMFWYRQDPGLGLRLIYFSYDVKMKEKGDIPEGYSVSREKKERFSLILESASTNQTSMYLCASSQLAGLSNEQFFGPGTRLTVL.

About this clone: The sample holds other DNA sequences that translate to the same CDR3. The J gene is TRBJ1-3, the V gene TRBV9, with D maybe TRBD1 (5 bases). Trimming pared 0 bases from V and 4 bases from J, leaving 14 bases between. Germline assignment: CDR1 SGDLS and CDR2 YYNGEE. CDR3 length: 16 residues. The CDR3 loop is CASSVGGPTTGNTIYF. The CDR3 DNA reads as TGTGCCAGCAGCGTAGGGGGCCCAACTACGGGAAACACCATATATTTT. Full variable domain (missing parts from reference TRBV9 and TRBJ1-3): DSGVTQTPKHLITATGQRVTLRCSPRSGDLSVYWYQQSLDQGLQFLIQYYNGEERAKGNILERFSAQQFPDLHSELNLSSLELGDSALYFCASSVGGPTTGNTIYFGEGSWLTVV.

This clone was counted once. The CDR3 region is CASSLGGQRVDGYTF. CDR3 bases: TGCGCCAGCAGCTTGGGGGGGCAAAGAGTGGATGGCTACACCTTC. The rearrangement uses TRBV5-1 and TRBJ1-2, with a weak D call TRBD1 (6 bases). Germline values: CDR1 SGHRS, CDR2 YFSETQ. CDR3 length: 15 residues. V was pared by 0 bases and J by 6 bases, with 15 bases between.

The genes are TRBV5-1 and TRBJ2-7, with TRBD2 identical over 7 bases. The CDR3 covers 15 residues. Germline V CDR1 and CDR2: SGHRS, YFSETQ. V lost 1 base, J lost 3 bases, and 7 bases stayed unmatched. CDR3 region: CASSLTGLPHYEQYF. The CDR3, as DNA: TGCGCCAGCAGCTTGACGGGACTACCGCACTACGAGCAGTACTTC.

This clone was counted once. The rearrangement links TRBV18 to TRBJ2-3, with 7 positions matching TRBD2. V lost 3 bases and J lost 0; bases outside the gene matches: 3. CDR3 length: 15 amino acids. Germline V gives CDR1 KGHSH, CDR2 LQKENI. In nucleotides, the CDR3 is TGTGCCAGCTCACCTAGCGGGCCTAGCACAGATACGCAGTATTTT. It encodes CASSPSGPSTDTQYF.

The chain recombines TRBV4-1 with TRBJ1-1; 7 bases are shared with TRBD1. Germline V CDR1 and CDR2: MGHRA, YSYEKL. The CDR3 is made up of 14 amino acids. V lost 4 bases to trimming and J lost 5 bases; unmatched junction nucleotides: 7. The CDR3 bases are TGCGCCAGCAGCCCCACAGGGGAAGGAACTGAAGCTTTCTTT. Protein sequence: CASSPTGEGTEAFF.

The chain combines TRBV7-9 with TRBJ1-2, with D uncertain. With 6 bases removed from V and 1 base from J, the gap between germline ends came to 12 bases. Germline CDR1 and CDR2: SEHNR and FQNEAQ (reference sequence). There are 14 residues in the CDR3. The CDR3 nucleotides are TGTGCCAGCAGTGCGGTCGGAAGTAACTATGGCTACACCTTC. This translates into CASSAVGSNYGYTF.

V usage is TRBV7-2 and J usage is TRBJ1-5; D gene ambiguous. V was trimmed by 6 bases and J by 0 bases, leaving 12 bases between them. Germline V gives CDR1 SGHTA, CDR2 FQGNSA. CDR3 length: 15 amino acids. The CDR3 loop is CASSYSPYSNQPQHF. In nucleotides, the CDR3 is TGTGCCAGCAGTTACAGCCCTTATAGCAATCAGCCCCAGCATTTT.

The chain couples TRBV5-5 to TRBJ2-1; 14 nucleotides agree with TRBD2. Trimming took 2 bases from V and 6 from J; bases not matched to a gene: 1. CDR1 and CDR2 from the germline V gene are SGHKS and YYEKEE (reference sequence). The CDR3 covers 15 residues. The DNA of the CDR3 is TGTGCCAGCAGCTTCGGACTAGCGGGGGGCAATGAGCAGTTCTTC. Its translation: CASSFGLAGGNEQFF.

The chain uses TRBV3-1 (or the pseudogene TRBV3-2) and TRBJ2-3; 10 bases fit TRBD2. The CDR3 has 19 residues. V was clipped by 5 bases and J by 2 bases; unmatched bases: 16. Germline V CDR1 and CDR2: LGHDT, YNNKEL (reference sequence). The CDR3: CASSSQAGGPFLHTDTQYF. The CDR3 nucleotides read TGTGCCAGCAGCTCACAAGCGGGAGGGCCGTTTCTCCACACAGATACGCAGTATTTT.

The CDR3 protein is CAISHNPQGQGGYGYTF. The CDR3 DNA reads as TGTGCCATCAGCCACAACCCACAGGGACAGGGTGGCTATGGCTACACCTTC. The rearrangement uses TRBV10-3 and TRBJ1-2; 9 positions match TRBD1. CDR3 length: 17 residues. V gave up 6 bases and J gave up 4 bases; unmatched junction bases: 15. The germline V gene has CDR1 ENHRY and CDR2 SYGVKD.

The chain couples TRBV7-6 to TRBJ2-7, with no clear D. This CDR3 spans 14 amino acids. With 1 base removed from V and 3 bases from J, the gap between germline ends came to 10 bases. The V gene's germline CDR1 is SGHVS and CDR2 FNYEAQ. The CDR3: CASSLGAGNYEQYF. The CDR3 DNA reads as TGTGCCAGCAGCTTAGGGGCAGGCAACTACGAGCAGTACTTC. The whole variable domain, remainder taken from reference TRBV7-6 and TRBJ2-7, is GAGVSQSPRYKVTKRGQDVALRCDPISGHVSLYWYRQALGQGPEFLTYFNYEAQQDKSGLPNDRFSAERPEGSISTLTIQRTEQRDSAMYRCASSLGAGNYEQYFGPGTRLTVT.

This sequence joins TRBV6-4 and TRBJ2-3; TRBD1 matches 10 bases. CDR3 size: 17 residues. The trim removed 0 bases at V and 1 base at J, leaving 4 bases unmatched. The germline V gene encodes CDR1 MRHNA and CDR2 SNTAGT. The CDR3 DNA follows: TGTGCCAGCAGTGACTCTGACAGGGGGCTGGGCACAGATACGCAGTATTTT. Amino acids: CASSDSDRGLGTDTQYF.

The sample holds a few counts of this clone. CDR3 nucleotide sequence: TGTGCCAGCAGCCCCCGTGGGCCCAGTTATGGCTACACCTTC. As protein: CASSPRGPSYGYTF. This chain connects TRBV27 to TRBJ1-2; D gene uncertain. This CDR3 has 14 residues. Trimming took 6 bases from V and 5 from J, leaving 16 bases between them. Germline V gene lookup returns CDR1 MNHEY and CDR2 SMNVEV (reference sequence).